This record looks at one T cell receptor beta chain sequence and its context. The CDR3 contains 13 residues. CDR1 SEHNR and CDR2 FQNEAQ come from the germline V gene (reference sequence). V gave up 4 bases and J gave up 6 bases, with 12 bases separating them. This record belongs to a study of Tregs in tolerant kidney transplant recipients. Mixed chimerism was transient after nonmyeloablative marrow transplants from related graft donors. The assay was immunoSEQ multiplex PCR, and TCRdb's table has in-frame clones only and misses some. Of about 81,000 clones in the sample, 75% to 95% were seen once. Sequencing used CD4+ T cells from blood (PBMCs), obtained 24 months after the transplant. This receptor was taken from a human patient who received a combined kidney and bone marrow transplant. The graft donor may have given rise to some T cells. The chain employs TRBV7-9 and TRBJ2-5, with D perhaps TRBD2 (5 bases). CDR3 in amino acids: CASSSEGKQTQYF. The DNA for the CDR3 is TGTGCCAGCAGCTCCGAGGGAAAGCAGACCCAGTACTTC. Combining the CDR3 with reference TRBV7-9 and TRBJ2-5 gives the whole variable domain DTGVSQNPRHKITKRGQNVTFRCDPISEHNRLYWYRQTLGQGPEFLTYFQNEAQLEKSRLLSDRFSAERPKGSFSTLEIQRTEQGDSAMYLCASSSEGKQTQYFGPGTRLLVL.